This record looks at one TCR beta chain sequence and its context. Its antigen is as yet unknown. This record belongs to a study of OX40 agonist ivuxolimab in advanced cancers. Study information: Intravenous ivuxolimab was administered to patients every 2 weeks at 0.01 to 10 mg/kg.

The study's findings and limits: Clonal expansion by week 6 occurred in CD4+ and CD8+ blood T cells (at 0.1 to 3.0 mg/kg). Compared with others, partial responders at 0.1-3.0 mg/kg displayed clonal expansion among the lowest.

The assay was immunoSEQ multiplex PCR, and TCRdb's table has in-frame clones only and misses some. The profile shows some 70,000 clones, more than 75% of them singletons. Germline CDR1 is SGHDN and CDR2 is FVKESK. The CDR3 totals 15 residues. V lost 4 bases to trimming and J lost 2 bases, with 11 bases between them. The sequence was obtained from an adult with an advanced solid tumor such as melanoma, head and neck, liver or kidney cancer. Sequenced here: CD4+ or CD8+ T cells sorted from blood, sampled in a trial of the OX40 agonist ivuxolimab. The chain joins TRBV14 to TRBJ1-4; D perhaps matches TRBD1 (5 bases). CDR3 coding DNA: TGTGCCAGCAGCCTGGTGGGGGGGACTAATGAAAAACTGTTTTTT. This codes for CASSLVGGTNEKLFF.